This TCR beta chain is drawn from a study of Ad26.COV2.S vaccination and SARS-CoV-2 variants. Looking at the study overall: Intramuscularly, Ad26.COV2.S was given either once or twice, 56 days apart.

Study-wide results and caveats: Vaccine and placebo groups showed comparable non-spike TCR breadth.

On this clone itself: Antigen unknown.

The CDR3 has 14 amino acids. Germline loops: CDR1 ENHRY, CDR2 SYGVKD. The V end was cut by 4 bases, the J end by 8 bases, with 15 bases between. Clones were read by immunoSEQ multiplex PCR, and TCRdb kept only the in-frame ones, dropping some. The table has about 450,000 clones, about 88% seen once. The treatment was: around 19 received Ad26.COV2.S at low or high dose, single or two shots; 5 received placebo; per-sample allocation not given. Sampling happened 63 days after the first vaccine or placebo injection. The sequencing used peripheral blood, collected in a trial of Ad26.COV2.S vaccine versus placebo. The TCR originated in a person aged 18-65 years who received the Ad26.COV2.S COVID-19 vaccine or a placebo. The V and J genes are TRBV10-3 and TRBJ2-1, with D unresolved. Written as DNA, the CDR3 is TGTGCCATCAGTGCTCCGGGCCCCCCTCATGAGCAGTTCTTC. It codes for CAISAPGPPHEQFF.